This entry describes one T cell receptor beta chain. This entry comes from a study of blood T cell repertoires in COVID-19. Study-wide background: From the United States, Italy and Spain came samples of acute and convalescent COVID-19. In each case, the material was cDNA or gDNA derived from T cells, B-cell-depleted T cells, or PBMCs.

As handled by the study authors: Amplification of reference gene primers provided the estimated nucleated cell counts. Sequenced by immunoSEQ multiplex PCR; TCRdb stores in-frame clones only, minus some. The V and J calls and clone size are taken from that table; D and trimming were inferred from the DNA. This sample yields 87,000 or so clones, of which 80% to 90% are seen a single time; 11% belongs to the top ten. V lost 1 base, J lost 5 bases, and 8 bases stayed unmatched. CDR3 length: 15 residues. In germline, CDR1 is MNHEY, CDR2 SVGEGT. Sequencing was carried out using peripheral blood. The J gene is TRBJ2-7, the V gene TRBV6-2 or TRBV6-3; 7 nucleotides align to TRBD1. The receptor was isolated from a man older than 75 with acute or convalescent COVID-19. The CDR3 protein is CASSYWMSGTDEQYF. CDR3 bases: TGTGCCAGCAGTTACTGGATGTCCGGGACAGACGAGCAGTACTTC.